This entry concerns a single T cell receptor beta chain. Its antigen remains unidentified. The data stem from a study of response to subunit inactivated influenza vaccine. Study-level points and caveats: Authors suggested each seasonal influenza vaccination recruits few new T cells.

MiXCR was run by TCRdb on the RT-PCR reads, yielding one entry per CDR3 protein. The sample lists hundreds of thousands of distinct CDR3 sequences, roughly 13% occurring once. Germline CDR1 SGHRS, CDR2 YFSETQ. The CDR3 runs 16 residues. V lost 5 bases and J lost 0, with 14 bases in between. This receptor was obtained from a man between 45 and 60 years old who received an inactivated influenza vaccine. The chain employs TRBV5-1 and TRBJ1-4; TRBD1 is a possible D gene (5 bases). Sequencing used PBMCs from blood, obtained 45 days after vaccination. CDR3 nucleotide sequence: TGCGCCAGCAGGATTCAGGGATCCGCAACTAATGAAAAACTGTTTTTT. Encoded protein: CASRIQGSATNEKLFF.